This T cell receptor (beta chain) was profiled in a study of T cells in Graves' hyperthyroidism and ophthalmopathy. Details on this clonotype: Germline and junction disagree at one end, which may indicate a read error.

From RNA transcripts, TCR beta CDR3 regions were amplified. First-round RT-PCR of the TCR CDR3 relied on the HTBI primer set. Via MiXCR, TCRdb re-called the multiplex PCR reads, giving one row per CDR3 protein. The sample has about 500,000 distinct CDR3 sequences; 40% to 50% are singletons. The sample was peripheral blood or thyroid tissue (not recorded which). The clonotype was recovered from an adult woman with Graves' disease, either hyperthyroidism or ophthalmopathy (not recorded which).

The CDR3 bases are TGCAGTGTTAGTGAGTCTTACGGAAACACCATATACTTT. Amino acid sequence: CSVSESYGNTIYF. The J gene is TRBJ1-3, the V gene TRBV20-1; the D is unclear. The germline gives CDR1 DFQATT, CDR2 SNEGSKA (reference sequence). This CDR3 contains 13 residues.